These T cell receptor beta chains were read from a single sample in a study of response to subunit inactivated influenza vaccine. TCRdb analysed the RT-PCR reads with MiXCR anew, one entry per CDR3 protein. The sample records roughly 710,000 distinct CDR3 sequences, less than 15% being singletons. The sequences come from PBMCs from blood, collected about 14 days before vaccination. These receptors originate from a man aged 45-60 years who received an inactivated influenza vaccine. The CDR3 runs from the conserved cysteine through the conserved F or W. The order of the fields is V gene, D gene, J gene, clone size, CDR3 DNA, CDR3 protein. A D gene is named only where the DNA matches it firmly. Where a row states a size, it is once, few, many or the class of an expanded clone; other rows omit it.

TRBV12-3/TRBV12-4	TRBD1	TRBJ1-2	many	TGTGCCAGCAGTCCCGGGACAGGGGGTTCCTATGGCTACACCTTC	CASSPGTGGSYGYTF
TRBV9	TRBD2	TRBJ2-2	few	TGTGCCAGCAGCCCCGGGAGACTAGCGGAGAACACCGGGGAGCTGTTTTTT	CASSPGRLAENTGELFF
TRBV20-1	TRBD2	TRBJ2-7	.	TGCAGTGCCAGCAGGGCTAGCGGTTCCTACGAGCAGTACTTC	CSASRASGSYEQYF
TRBV7-2	TRBD2	TRBJ2-5	few	TGTGCCAGCAGCTTCATTAGCGGGGGTAGGGAGACCCAGTACTTC	CASSFISGGRETQYF
TRBV29-1	.	TRBJ2-1	few	TGCAGCGTTGTAGGGCGGTTTAAGAGCGATGAGCAGTTCTTC	CSVVGRFKSDEQFF
TRBV7-9	.	TRBJ1-4	.	TGTGCCAGCAGCCGGGACAAGGGTATCGGAGAAAAACTGTTTTTT	CASSRDKGIGEKLFF
TRBV7-2	.	TRBJ2-3	few	TGTGCCAGCAGCCAAGGACAGAGGAGGCAGTATTTT	CASSQGQRRQYF
TRBV5-6	.	TRBJ2-5	.	TGTGCCAGCAGCTTGGTTAACAAACAAGAGACCCAGTACTTC	CASSLVNKQETQYF
TRBV18	.	TRBJ2-7	.	TGTGCCAGCTCATGGCAGGGAAGCTCCTACGAGCAGTACTTC	CASSWQGSSYEQYF
TRBV30	.	TRBJ1-5	once	TGTGCCTGGAGTGTACGGGGGGACACGCGGCAGCCCCAGCATTTT	CAWSVRGDTRQPQHF
TRBV10-2	.	TRBJ2-3	few	TGCGCCAGCAGGGGGTGGGGGGAGGCTGACGCAGATACGCAGTATTTT	CASRGWGEADADTQYF
TRBV29-1	TRBD2	TRBJ2-7	few	TGCAGCGTTGGGGGGGGGACCTACGAGCAGTACTTC	CSVGGGTYEQYF
TRBV12-3/TRBV12-4	TRBD1	TRBJ2-3	few	TGTGCCAGCAGTTCAACGGGACAGCCTAGCACAGATACGCAGTATTTT	CASSSTGQPSTDTQYF
TRBV7-8	.	TRBJ1-2	.	TGTGCCAGCAGCTTAGGAACGACGGTTAACTATGGCTACACCTTC	CASSLGTTVNYGYTF
TRBV10-3	.	TRBJ1-2	.	TGTGCCATCACCCCAGACAGGAGCGGCTACACCTTC	CAITPDRSGYTF
TRBV28	TRBD1	TRBJ1-3	once	TGTGCCAGCAACCACCCCGGGACAGGTGGAAACACCATATATTTT	CASNHPGTGGNTIYF
TRBV7-3	.	TRBJ2-1	.	TGTGCCAGCAGCTTAACCGGCCAGGGCCCCTACAATGAGCAGTTCTTC	CASSLTGQGPYNEQFF
TRBV10-3	.	TRBJ1-5	many	TGTGCCATCAGTGAGGCGGGACAAAGCAATCAGCCCCAGCATTTT	CAISEAGQSNQPQHF
TRBV10-3	.	TRBJ2-7	many	TGTGCCATCAGTGACTCCTCCTACGAGCAGTACTTC	CAISDSSYEQYF
TRBV7-2	.	TRBJ1-2	few	TGTGCCAGCAGAGACCCAGGGGTGGGCTATGGCTACACCTTC	CASRDPGVGYGYTF
TRBV14	TRBD2	TRBJ2-5	once	TGTGCCAGCAGCCGTCCCAAGGGAATAGCGGGATTCCTCCAAGAGACCCAGTACTTC	CASSRPKGIAGFLQETQYF
TRBV11-2	.	TRBJ2-1	.	TGTGCCAGCAGCTGGCTAGCCGTCTCCTACAATGAGCAGTTCTTC	CASSWLAVSYNEQFF
TRBV20-1	TRBD2	TRBJ2-5	many	TGCAGTGCTAGATGGCCCTCCATCGGGGGGATTATGGAGACCCAGTACTTC	CSARWPSIGGIMETQYF
TRBV9	.	TRBJ2-6	.	TGTGCCAGCAGCTCACCATTCTCTGGGGCCAACGTCCTGACTTTC	CASSSPFSGANVLTF
TRBV28	.	TRBJ1-4	.	TGTGCCAGCAAAAGGGGGGGGGATGAAAAACTGTTTTTT	CASKRGGDEKLFF
TRBV10-3	.	TRBJ2-1	few	TGTGCCATCAGTACGCGACTAGGTGCTGAGCAGTTCTTC	CAISTRLGAEQFF
TRBV20-1	.	TRBJ2-1	many	TGCAGTGCTAGTTCCAGAAACAATGAGCAGTTCTTC	CSASSRNNEQFF
TRBV20-1	.	TRBJ1-5	.	TGCAGTGCTTTTAAGACAGACCCGAGCCAGCCCCAGCATTTT	CSAFKTDPSQPQHF
TRBV5-1	.	TRBJ1-5	many	TGTGCCAGCAGCTTAGGGGGAGAGGGAAATCAGCCCCAGCATTTT	CASSLGGEGNQPQHF
TRBV20-1	.	TRBJ2-5	few	TGCAGTGCTAGAGAGGTGGGTCAAGAGACCCAGTACTTC	CSAREVGQETQYF
TRBV3-1	TRBD2	TRBJ2-7	.	TGTGCCAGCAGTTCTAGCGGGAGGCTCTACGAGCAGTACTTC	CASSSSGRLYEQYF
TRBV11-2	.	TRBJ2-2	few	TGTGCCAGCAGCTTAGGTCCAGAGCTGTTTTTT	CASSLGPELFF
TRBV20-1	TRBD2	TRBJ2-3	many	TGCAGTGCTAGAGATGGGAGCGGGGGTACGCAGTATTTT	CSARDGSGGTQYF
TRBV6-2/TRBV6-3	.	TRBJ2-3	few	TGTGCCAGCATTATGGCAGCTACAGATACGCAGTATTTT	CASIMAATDTQYF
TRBV7-9	.	TRBJ1-1	few	TGTGCCAGCAGCCACGGGACTCCTGAAGCTTTCTTT	CASSHGTPEAFF
TRBV7-2	.	TRBJ1-5	.	TGTGCCAGCAGCTATTCCTCATGGGGTCAGCCCCAGCATTTT	CASSYSSWGQPQHF
TRBV9	TRBD2	TRBJ2-3	few	TGTGCCAGCAGCGTAGAAGGGCTAGCGGGAGAGGGTGCAGATACGCAGTATTTT	CASSVEGLAGEGADTQYF